A selection of T cell receptor beta chains follows, all from one sample in a study of cytomegalovirus exposure and HLA in healthy donors. Profiled with immunoSEQ multiplex PCR; TCRdb holds only in-frame clones, not every one. The profile shows about 150,000 clones, 82% of them singletons. What was sequenced was PBMCs. The receptors were gathered from a woman aged 45-59 years in good health and CMV-seropositive. Both conserved end residues are part of each CDR3.

TRBV30	TRBJ1-1	CAWEHRDLRRSEAFF
TRBV6-5	TRBJ1-1	CASSYSRSGFTEAFF
TRBV6-5	TRBJ1-6	CASNIGSGAGSPLHF
TRBV19	TRBJ2-3	CASSHRLSTDTQYF
TRBV7-9	TRBJ1-1	CASSLRSAREAFF
TRBV25-1	TRBJ1-2	CASSASGKGYTF
TRBV5-4	TRBJ2-2	CASSTSVNTGELFF
TRBV14	TRBJ2-3	CASSQEFGLPRSTQYF
TRBV6-5	TRBJ2-1	CASSGDRAGNEQFF
TRBV7-2	TRBJ2-2	CASTQPRAGGPGELFF
TRBV30	TRBJ1-1	CAWSFPSPRGGTEAFF
TRBV29-1	TRBJ2-7	CSVDWDRVEFYEQYF
TRBV27	TRBJ2-5	CASSYGGGRETQYF
TRBV27	TRBJ2-2	CASSLWGEATGELFF
TRBV5-5	TRBJ1-5	CASSPGTGGGQPQHF
TRBV20-1	TRBJ1-1	CSGQVHTEAFF
TRBV4-3	TRBJ2-7	CASSQVHGLGYEQYF
TRBV5-6	TRBJ2-2	CASSFGQHTGELFF
TRBV5-6	TRBJ2-3	CASSERGTDTQYF
TRBV6-5	TRBJ2-7	CASSPTGQGARQYF
TRBV18	TRBJ1-1	CASSRVQGMNTEAFF
TRBV5-4	TRBJ2-1	CASSLRGTTYNEQFF
TRBV7-2	TRBJ1-1	CASSSRQVNTEAFF
TRBV15	TRBJ2-1	CATSREGTGMYEQFF
TRBV5-1	TRBJ2-2	CASSPRQGGDTGELFF
TRBV30	TRBJ1-6	CAWRLQGVRSPLHF
TRBV9	TRBJ2-3	CASSETSGGYTDTQYF
TRBV12-5	TRBJ2-1	CASGSKAGGPGYEQFF
TRBV18	TRBJ1-2	CASSLDRGYGYTF
TRBV30	TRBJ1-3	CAWSPGQGAGNTIYF
TRBV13	TRBJ1-1	CASSRRGDNPEAFF
TRBV6-1	TRBJ2-3	CASSVGWARSDTQYF
TRBV4-3	TRBJ2-1	CASSQATPRQDYNEQFF
TRBV6-1	TRBJ2-7	CAIGKTMREQYF
TRBV1	TRBJ1-5	CTSSQVFQRDYSNQPQHF
TRBV5-1	TRBJ2-7	CASSPLAGGPYEQYF
TRBV29-1	TRBJ1-4	CSVSKTGGAEKLFF